Following are 4 T cell receptor beta chains from one sample sequenced in a study of T-cell memory formation after mild COVID-19. TCRdb passed the 5' RACE reads through MiXCR, listing each CDR3 protein once. The sample has around 150,000 distinct CDR3 sequences, less than 40% seen once. The sequencing sample was made of PBMCs or a T cell subset sorted from them (not recorded which). The receptors were gathered from an adult woman who had mild COVID-19 (a few samples of this study predate the infection). Cell type and time point are not known.

The rearrangement joins TRBV20-1 to TRBJ2-5; D is unresolved. The germline V gene encodes CDR1 DFQATT and CDR2 SNEGSKA (reference sequence). The CDR3 is 12 residues long. V was clipped by 1 base and J by 10 bases, with 13 bases between them. Written as DNA, the CDR3 is TGCAGTGCTAGAGTTTCGCCGCCGGACCAGTACTTC. The encoded protein is CSARVSPPDQYF.

The chain links TRBV9 to TRBJ1-5; D not resolved. From germline, CDR1 is SGDLS and CDR2 YYNGEE. The CDR3 runs 14 residues. Trimming pared 2 bases from V and 5 bases from J, leaving 11 bases between. CDR3 residues: CASSVGSGDQPQHF. The CDR3 region has the DNA TGTGCCAGCAGCGTTGGATCGGGCGATCAGCCCCAGCATTTT.

The sample holds many counts of this clonotype. This rearrangement joins TRBV5-1 to TRBJ1-2; D is ambiguous. V was clipped by 0 bases and J by 2 bases, with 8 bases between them. CDR3 size: 14 residues. The germline CDR1 and CDR2 sequences are SGHRS and YFSETQ. In nucleotides, the CDR3 is TGCGCCAGCAGCTTGGTGGGGAACAACTATGGCTACACCTTC. Protein sequence: CASSLVGNNYGYTF.

This rearrangement joins TRBV12-3 or TRBV12-4 to TRBJ2-1, with 8 bases that match TRBD2. This CDR3 region has 13 residues. Trimming removed 3 bases from V and 9 bases from J; junction bases left unmatched: 4. CDR3 sequence: CASSFLSGSEQFF. CDR3 coding DNA: TGTGCCAGCAGTTTTCTCAGCGGGAGTGAGCAGTTCTTC.